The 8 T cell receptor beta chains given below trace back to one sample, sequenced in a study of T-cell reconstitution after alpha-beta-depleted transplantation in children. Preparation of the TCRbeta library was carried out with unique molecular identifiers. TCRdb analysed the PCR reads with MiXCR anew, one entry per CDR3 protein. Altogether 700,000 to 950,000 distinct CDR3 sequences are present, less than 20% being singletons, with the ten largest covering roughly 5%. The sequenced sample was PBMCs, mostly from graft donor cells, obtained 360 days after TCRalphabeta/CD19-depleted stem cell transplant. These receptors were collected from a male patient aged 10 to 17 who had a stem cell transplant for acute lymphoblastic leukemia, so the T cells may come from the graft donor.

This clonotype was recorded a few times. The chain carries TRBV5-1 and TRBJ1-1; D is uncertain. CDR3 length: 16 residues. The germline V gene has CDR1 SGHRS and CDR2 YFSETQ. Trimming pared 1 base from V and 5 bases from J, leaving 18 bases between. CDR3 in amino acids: CASSLNGVPTRTEAFF. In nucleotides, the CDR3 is TGCGCCAGCAGCTTGAACGGGGTTCCAACGAGGACTGAAGCTTTCTTT.

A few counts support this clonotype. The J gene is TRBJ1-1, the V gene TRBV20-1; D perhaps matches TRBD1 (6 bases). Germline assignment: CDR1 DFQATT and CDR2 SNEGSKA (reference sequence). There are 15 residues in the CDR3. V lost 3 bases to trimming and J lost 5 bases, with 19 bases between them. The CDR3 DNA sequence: TGCAGTGCTAGGATTTTGGGGGCTCCGGGAACTGAAGCTTTCTTT. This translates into CSARILGAPGTEAFF.

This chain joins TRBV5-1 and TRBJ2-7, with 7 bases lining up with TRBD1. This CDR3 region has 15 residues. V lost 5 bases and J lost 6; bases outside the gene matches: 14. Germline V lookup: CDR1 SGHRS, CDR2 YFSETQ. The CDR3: CASRETGALGGEQYF. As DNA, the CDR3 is TGCGCCAGCAGAGAAACAGGGGCGCTAGGTGGCGAGCAGTACTTC.

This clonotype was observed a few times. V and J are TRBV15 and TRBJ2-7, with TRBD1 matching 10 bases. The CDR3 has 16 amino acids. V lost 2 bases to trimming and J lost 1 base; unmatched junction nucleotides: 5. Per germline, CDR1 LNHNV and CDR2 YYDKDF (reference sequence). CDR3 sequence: CATSRRDRGWSYEQYF. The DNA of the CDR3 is TGTGCCACCAGCAGAAGGGACAGGGGATGGTCCTACGAGCAGTACTTC. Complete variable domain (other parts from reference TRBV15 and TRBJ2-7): DAMVIQNPRYQVTQFGKPVTLSCSQTLNHNVMYWYQQKSSQAPKLLFHYYDKDFNNEADTPDNFQSRRPNTSFCFLDIRSPGLGDTAMYLCATSRRDRGWSYEQYFGPGTRLTVT.

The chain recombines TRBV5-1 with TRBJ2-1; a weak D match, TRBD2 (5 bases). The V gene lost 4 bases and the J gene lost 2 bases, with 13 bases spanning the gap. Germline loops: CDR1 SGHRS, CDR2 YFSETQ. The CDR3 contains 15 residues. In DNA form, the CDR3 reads TGCGCCAGCAGCCCGACGGAGGCTCCCTACAATGAGCAGTTCTTC. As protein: CASSPTEAPYNEQFF.

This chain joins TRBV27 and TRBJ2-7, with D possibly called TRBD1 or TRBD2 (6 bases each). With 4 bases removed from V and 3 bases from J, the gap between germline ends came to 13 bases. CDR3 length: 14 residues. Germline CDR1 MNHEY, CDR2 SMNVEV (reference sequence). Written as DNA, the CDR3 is TGTGCCAGCAGTTCAGGGGAGGCCATCTACGAGCAGTACTTC. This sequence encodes CASSSGEAIYEQYF.

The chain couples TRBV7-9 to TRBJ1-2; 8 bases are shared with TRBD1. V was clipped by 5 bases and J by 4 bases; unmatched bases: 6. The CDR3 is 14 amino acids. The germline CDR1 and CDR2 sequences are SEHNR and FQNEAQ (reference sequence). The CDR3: CASSPPGQAYGYTF. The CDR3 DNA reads TGTGCCAGCAGCCCCCCGGGACAGGCCTATGGCTACACCTTC.

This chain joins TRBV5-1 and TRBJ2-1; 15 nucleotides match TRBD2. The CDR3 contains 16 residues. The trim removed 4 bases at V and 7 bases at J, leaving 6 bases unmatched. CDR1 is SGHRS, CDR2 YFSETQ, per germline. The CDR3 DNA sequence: TGCGCCAGCAGCCTGCCCGGGACTAGCGGGAGGAATGAGCAGTTCTTC. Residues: CASSLPGTSGRNEQFF.